This passage covers 32 T cell receptor beta chains from one sample sequenced in a study of T cell responses to AZD1222 COVID-19 vaccine. TCRdb's copy holds only in-frame clones and misses some; the assay was immunoSEQ multiplex PCR. The sample carries 100,000 to 120,000 clones, roughly 88% recorded once. Specimen: peripheral blood, collected 28 days after the second AZD1222 dose. The receptors were gathered from an adult who received the AZD1222 COVID-19 vaccine.

The CDR3 DNA reads as TGTGCCAGCAGCCCGGACCGCTACAATGAGCAGTTCTTC. Protein sequence: CASSPDRYNEQFF. The rearrangement links TRBV7-9 to TRBJ2-1; D call uncertain. The germline V gene encodes CDR1 SEHNR and CDR2 FQNEAQ (reference sequence). V was cut by 5 bases and J by 3 bases, with 8 bases left in between. The CDR3 consists of 13 residues. Full variable domain (outside the CDR3, taken from reference TRBV7-9 and TRBJ2-1): DTGVSQNPRHKITKRGQNVTFRCDPISEHNRLYWYRQTLGQGPEFLTYFQNEAQLEKSRLLSDRFSAERPKGSFSTLEIQRTEQGDSAMYLCASSPDRYNEQFFGPGTRLTVL.

This rearrangement joins TRBV4-1 to TRBJ2-5; 7 bases align to TRBD1. Germline trimming cut 3 bases from V and 5 bases from J; bases unmatched to any gene: 24. This CDR3 is 20 amino acids long. From germline, CDR1 is MGHRA and CDR2 YSYEKL. This CDR3 is CASSHPTGATPGLLEETQYF. CDR3 bases: TGCGCCAGCAGCCATCCCACAGGGGCCACCCCGGGCCTCCTTGAGGAGACCCAGTACTTC.

V gene TRBV30 combines with J gene TRBJ1-4, with no clear D. The V gene's germline CDR1 is GTSNPN and CDR2 SVGIG (reference sequence). Trimming removed 0 bases from V and 0 bases from J, with 20 bases in between. This CDR3 comprises 19 residues. The CDR3 reads CAWSVDPKFRPTTNEKLFF. CDR3 DNA sequence: TGTGCCTGGAGTGTAGACCCAAAGTTCCGGCCGACAACTAATGAAAAACTGTTTTTT. The full variable domain, its missing parts supplied by reference TRBV30 and TRBJ1-4, is SQTIHQWPATLVQPVGSPLSLECTVEGTSNPNLYWYRQAAGRGLQLLFYSVGIGQISSEVPQNLSASRPQDRQFILSSKKLLLSDSGFYLCAWSVDPKFRPTTNEKLFFGSGTQLSVL.

This clone was detected only once. This rearrangement joins TRBV29-1 to TRBJ2-1; D remains ambiguous. The V gene's germline CDR1 is SQVTM and CDR2 ANQGSEA. With 3 bases removed from V and 5 bases from J, the gap between germline ends came to 8 bases. This CDR3 spans 12 amino acids. CDR3 sequence (DNA): TGCAGCGTTGATTCGGTTCACAATGAGCAGTTCTTC. It translates to CSVDSVHNEQFF.

The chain carries TRBV4-3 and TRBJ1-4, with unresolved D. Germline assignment: CDR1 LGHNA and CDR2 YSLEER. The CDR3 totals 14 residues. Trimming removed 0 bases at V and 8 bases at J, with 10 bases between. Here the CDR3 DNA reads TGCGCCAGCAGCCAAGATGGCCTAAGGGAAAAACTGTTTTTT. Translating it yields CASSQDGLREKLFF.

The chain carries TRBV2 and TRBJ2-7, with 10 positions matching TRBD2. CDR1 SNHLY and CDR2 FYNNEI come from the germline V gene. This CDR3 is built from 13 residues. With V trimmed by 4 bases and J by 4 bases, 1 base remained unmatched. CDR3: CASSGTSGYEQYF. The CDR3, as DNA: TGTGCCAGCAGTGGGACTAGCGGTTACGAGCAGTACTTC.

The table lists this clone with a count of one. The V call is TRBV3-1 (or the pseudogene TRBV3-2), the J call TRBJ1-3; 7 positions agree with TRBD1. Germline CDR1 reads LGHDT; CDR2 reads YNNKEL (reference sequence). The V gene end was trimmed by 3 bases and the J gene end by 8 bases; junction bases not matched to a gene: 10. The CDR3 has 15 residues. DNA of the CDR3: TGTGCCAGCAGCCAGCCGGGACAGAGGGTCGACACCATATATTTT. The encoded protein is CASSQPGQRVDTIYF.

Worth noting for this clone: A junction end diverges from the germline sequence, so it may reflect a read error. V and J are TRBV6-1 and TRBJ2-7, with a possible D match to TRBD1 (7 bases). The length of the CDR3 is 15 residues. Per the germline V gene, CDR1 is MNHNS and CDR2 is SASEGT. Here the CDR3 DNA reads TGTGCCAGCAGGGAAGACAGGGAGGTATCCTACGAGCAGTACTTC. Its translation: CASREDREVSYEQYF.

The chain employs TRBV2 and TRBJ1-5, with TRBD1 as a possible D gene (5 bases). V lost 7 bases to trimming and J lost 8 bases, with 12 bases between them. CDR3 length equals 12 residues. Germline-derived CDR1 and CDR2 are SNHLY and FYNNEI. CDR3 DNA sequence: TGTGCCAGCAATTTCGGGGGTGAGCCCCAGCATTTT. This codes for CASNFGGEPQHF.

The rearrangement links TRBV19 to TRBJ1-2; 8 nucleotides align to TRBD1. Germline values: CDR1 LNHDA, CDR2 SQIVND (reference sequence). The CDR3 consists of 14 residues. J was trimmed by 4 bases and V by 5 bases; bases with no gene match: 6. This CDR3 is CASSPGRGLYGYTF. DNA for the CDR3: TGTGCCAGTAGTCCCGGCAGGGGGCTCTATGGCTACACCTTC. Combining the CDR3 with reference TRBV19 and TRBJ1-2 gives the whole variable domain DGGITQSPKYLFRKEGQNVTLSCEQNLNHDAMYWYRQDPGQGLRLIYYSQIVNDFQKGDIAEGYSVSREKKESFPLTVTSAQKNPTAFYLCASSPGRGLYGYTFGSGTRLTVV.

This chain uses TRBV19 with TRBJ1-6; tentatively, D is TRBD1 (5 bases). Germline V lookup: CDR1 LNHDA, CDR2 SQIVND (reference sequence). The V gene lost 6 bases and the J gene lost 8 bases, with 17 bases spanning the gap. CDR3 length: 15 residues. The CDR3 region is CASRIGARVDSPLHF. The CDR3 coding sequence is TGTGCCAGTAGGATTGGGGCCAGGGTTGATTCACCCCTCCACTTT.

The rearrangement uses TRBV6-5 and TRBJ1-5, with D perhaps matching TRBD1 (5 bases). Germline V gene lookup returns CDR1 MNHEY and CDR2 SVGAGI. This CDR3 comprises 15 residues. Trimming removed 7 bases at V and 0 bases at J, with 13 bases between. CDR3 nucleotide sequence: TGTGCCAGCACCCGGGACCTCCATAGCAATCAGCCCCAGCATTTT. This sequence encodes CASTRDLHSNQPQHF.

This clone was counted once. This chain joins TRBV7-3 and TRBJ2-7; 7 bases agree with TRBD2. The CDR3 spans 13 residues. Looked up from germline, CDR1 is SGHTA and CDR2 is FQGTGA. V shed 2 bases and J 3 bases; nucleotides not matched to a gene: 1. The CDR3 reads CASSLSGGYEQYF. In DNA form, the CDR3 reads TGTGCCAGCAGCTTATCGGGGGGCTACGAGCAGTACTTC.

CDR3 residues: CASSLMHSPLHF. CDR3 sequence (DNA): TGTGCCAGCAGTTTAATGCATTCACCCCTCCACTTT. The V and J genes are TRBV28 and TRBJ1-6; D is uncertain. Germline-derived CDR1 and CDR2 are MDHEN and SYDVKM. V was pared by 2 bases and J by 8 bases, with 4 bases between. CDR3 length: 12 residues.

The chain links TRBV6-2 or TRBV6-3 to TRBJ1-6; TRBD1 matches at 11 bases. Germline CDR1 reads MNHEY; CDR2 reads SVGEGT. The ends lost 5 bases at V and 10 bases at J; junction bases unmatched: 7. The CDR3 length is 15 residues. This CDR3 reads CASSLGTGGRSPLHF. CDR3 nucleotides: TGTGCCAGCAGTCTTGGGACAGGGGGAAGATCACCCCTCCACTTT.

V usage is TRBV10-3 and J usage is TRBJ1-1; D may be TRBD1 (6 bases). Trimming removed 1 base from V and 7 bases from J, with 10 bases in between. The CDR3 length is 13 residues. Germline lookup yields CDR1 ENHRY and CDR2 SYGVKD. The CDR3 DNA is TGTGCCATCAGTGAGTGGACAGAGGGTGAAGCTTTCTTT. This encodes CAISEWTEGEAFF.

This clone appeared a single time. The chain employs TRBV7-3 and TRBJ1-2, with 7 bases lining up with TRBD1. V dropped 5 bases and J dropped 6; count of bases not matched to a gene: 6. There are 13 residues in the CDR3. The V gene's germline CDR1 is SGHTA and CDR2 FQGTGA. DNA for the CDR3: TGTGCCAGCAGCCATACAGGGGCAAATGGCTACACCTTC. It is translated as CASSHTGANGYTF.

The CDR3 sequence is CASSLWSGQLNEKLFF. The DNA of the CDR3 is TGTGCCAGCAGCTTGTGGTCAGGACAGTTAAATGAAAAACTGTTTTTT. This sequence joins TRBV5-6 and TRBJ1-4; possibly TRBD1 for D (6 bases). This CDR3 comprises 16 residues. The germline gives CDR1 SGHDT, CDR2 YYEEEE. Trimming cost V 1 base and J 5 bases, with 15 bases left between them.

This chain connects TRBV7-9 to TRBJ1-4; TRBD1 agrees at 9 bases. V shed 0 bases and J 3 bases; nucleotides not matched to a gene: 2. CDR3 length equals 16 residues. From germline, CDR1 is SEHNR and CDR2 FQNEAQ (reference sequence). CDR3 residues: CASSLARTGANEKLFF. CDR3 DNA: TGTGCCAGCAGCTTAGCGAGGACAGGGGCTAATGAAAAACTGTTTTTT.

The chain links TRBV5-1 to TRBJ1-1; no firm D call. Trimming took 5 bases from V and 2 from J, leaving 10 bases between them. The CDR3 runs to 13 residues. CDR1 is SGHRS, CDR2 YFSETQ, per germline. The CDR3 DNA sequence: TGCGCCAGCAGTAACCCGAGCAACACTGAAGCTTTCTTT. Encoded protein: CASSNPSNTEAFF.

The chain links TRBV28 to TRBJ2-7; D unclear. The ends were cut back, 3 bases at V and 0 bases at J, with 12 bases in the middle. CDR1 is MDHEN, CDR2 SYDVKM, per germline. The CDR3 loop spans 15 amino acids. The CDR3 nucleotides read TGTGCCAGCAGTTTTTACACCTCCAGCTCCTACGAGCAGTACTTC. Amino acid sequence: CASSFYTSSSYEQYF.

This chain links TRBV4-2 with TRBJ1-6; D not resolved. Trimming shortened V by 0 bases and J by 8 bases, and 11 bases separated the two germline ends. The V gene's germline CDR1 is LGHNA and CDR2 YNFKEQ. The CDR3 runs to 15 residues. The DNA for the CDR3 is TGTGCCAGCAGCCAAGATCCGGGAGGTGATTCACCCCTCCACTTT. This translates into CASSQDPGGDSPLHF.

The chain recombines TRBV7-2 with TRBJ2-7; TRBD1 matches 11 bases. J lost 4 bases, V lost 1 base, and 3 bases had no gene match. This CDR3 has 15 residues. The germline gives CDR1 SGHTA, CDR2 FQGNSA. CDR3 in DNA: TGTGCCAGCAGCTTAGGGACAGGGGGCGAGTACGAGCAGTACTTC. It translates to CASSLGTGGEYEQYF.

In the case of this clone: This CDR3 is also generated by other DNA sequences in the sample. This chain links TRBV9 with TRBJ2-2; D unclear. Germline CDR1 and CDR2: SGDLS and YYNGEE. The V end was cut by 0 bases, the J end by 6 bases, with 6 bases between. This CDR3 is built from 13 residues. In nucleotides, the CDR3 is TGTGCCAGCAGCGTAGGGAGCCCCGGGGAGCTGTTTTTT. As protein: CASSVGSPGELFF.

The chain uses TRBV3-1 (or the pseudogene TRBV3-2) and TRBJ2-7; D not resolved. The germline V gene has CDR1 LGHDT and CDR2 YNNKEL (reference sequence). Trimming stripped 3 bases from V and 2 bases from J, with 14 bases between. The length of the CDR3 is 15 residues. The CDR3 loop reads CASSQSRRITYEQYF. The CDR3 nucleotides are TGTGCCAGCAGCCAGTCAAGACGGATTACCTACGAGCAGTACTTC.

This chain joins TRBV21-1 and TRBJ1-4; the table's D call, TRBD1, was not checked against the DNA. TRBV21-1 is designated a pseudogene. CDR3 length equals 15 residues. CDR3 residues: CASSPGTGDHEKLFF. CDR3 in DNA: TGTGCCAGCAGTCCCGGGACAGGGGATCATGAAAAACTGTTTTTT.

The J gene is TRBJ1-2, the V gene TRBV28; D is possibly TRBD1 (5 bases). This CDR3 has 13 residues. CDR1 is MDHEN, CDR2 SYDVKM, per germline. V dropped 6 bases and J dropped 3 bases, with 11 bases sitting between them. DNA of the CDR3: TGTGCCAGCAGCCGGGGGTCGGACTATGGCTACACCTTC. Translated, it gives CASSRGSDYGYTF.

This chain uses TRBV5-1 with TRBJ1-1, with unresolved D. V lost 3 bases and J 6 bases, leaving 21 bases between the germline ends. The V gene's germline CDR1 is SGHRS and CDR2 YFSETQ. This CDR3 is built from 16 residues. The CDR3 sequence: CASSSVPSPTLAEAFF. The CDR3 DNA follows: TGCGCCAGCAGCTCGGTCCCTTCACCGACGTTGGCTGAAGCTTTCTTT. The whole variable domain, filled in from reference TRBV5-1 and TRBJ1-1, reads KAGVTQTPRYLIKTRGQQVTLSCSPISGHRSVSWYQQTPGQGLQFLFEYFSETQRNKGNFPGRFSGRQFSNSRSEMNVSTLELGDSALYLCASSSVPSPTLAEAFFGQGTRLTVV.

The chain links TRBV2 to TRBJ2-4; D perhaps matches TRBD2 (6 bases). Germline loops: CDR1 SNHLY, CDR2 FYNNEI. Trimming removed 2 bases at V and 15 bases at J, with 11 bases between. This CDR3 contains 11 residues. The CDR3, as DNA: TGTGCCAGCAGTGAACGGCGGGGCTGGTACTTC. It translates to CASSERRGWYF.

The CDR3 nucleotides read TGTGCCAGCAGTTACGGCGAGAGCTCTGGAAACACCATATATTTT. Its translation is CASSYGESSGNTIYF. J is TRBJ1-3 and V is TRBV6-2 or TRBV6-3; D ambiguous. Germline V gene sequence: CDR1 MNHEY, CDR2 SVGEGT. The CDR3 totals 15 residues. Trimming pared 2 bases from V and 0 bases from J, leaving 8 bases between.

The chain combines TRBV2 with TRBJ1-2, with 7 bases identical to TRBD1. Germline V gives CDR1 SNHLY, CDR2 FYNNEI. Unmatched junction bases numbered 2, after V lost 4 bases and J lost 6 bases. The CDR3 covers 12 residues. This CDR3 is CASSATGDGYTF. CDR3 nucleotides: TGTGCCAGCAGTGCTACAGGGGATGGCTACACCTTC.

This chain joins TRBV3-1 (or the pseudogene TRBV3-2) and TRBJ2-2, with D perhaps matching TRBD1 (6 bases). The CDR3 runs 18 residues. Trimming removed 0 bases from V and 8 bases from J, with 22 bases in between. The germline V gene has CDR1 LGHDT and CDR2 YNNKEL (reference sequence). CDR3 DNA sequence: TGTGCCAGCAGCCAAGAAACCGTAACAGGGAGTAGGAGGGGGGAGCTGTTTTTT. It codes for CASSQETVTGSRRGELFF.